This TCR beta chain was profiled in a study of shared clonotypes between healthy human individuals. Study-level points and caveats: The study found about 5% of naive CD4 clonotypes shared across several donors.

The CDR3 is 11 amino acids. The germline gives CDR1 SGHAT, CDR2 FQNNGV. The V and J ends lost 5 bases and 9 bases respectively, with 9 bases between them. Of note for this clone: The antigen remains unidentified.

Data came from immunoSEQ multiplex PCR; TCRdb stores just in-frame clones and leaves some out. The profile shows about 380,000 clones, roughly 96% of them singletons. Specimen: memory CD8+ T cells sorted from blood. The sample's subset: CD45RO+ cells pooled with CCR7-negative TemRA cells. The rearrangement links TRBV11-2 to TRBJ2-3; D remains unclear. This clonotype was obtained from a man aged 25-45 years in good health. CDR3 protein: CASSPMNTQYF. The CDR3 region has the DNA TGTGCCAGCAGCCCGATGAACACGCAGTATTTT.